The sequence of this T cell receptor beta chain was determined in a study of memory CD4+ T cells and cytomegalovirus serostatus. On the study more broadly: Donors were healthy Belgian adults, several CMV seropositive and about 24 seronegative.

Overall study results and limits: Of approximately 150 reported CMV TCRbeta sequences, 60 to 85 were found in memory CD4+ repertoires.

This clone showed up just a few times. The antigen is unknown. The authors' processing: Out-of-frame sequences were removed, leaving a few million distinct TCRbeta sequences. Clones were sequenced by immunoSEQ multiplex PCR, and TCRdb holds only the in-frame ones, with some missing. From that table come the V and J calls and clone size; the DNA was used to work out D and trimming. The table shows roughly 42,000 clones, with around 72% occurring only once. Single viable CD3+CD4+CD8-CD45RO+ cells were sorted as the memory CD4+ T cells. Donors' CMV status reflects serum IgG against pp150, pp28, p38, p52. The TCR was taken from an adult in good health and CMV-seronegative. Sequenced sample: memory CD4+ T cells from blood.

This CDR3 is CASSPRGRNDEQYF. CDR3 DNA sequence: TGTGCCAGCTCCCCCCGAGGGAGGAATGACGAGCAGTACTTC. V gene TRBV18 combines with J gene TRBJ2-7; D might be TRBD2 (6 bases). Germline CDR1 KGHSH, CDR2 LQKENI. The V and J ends lost 6 bases and 5 bases respectively, with 17 bases between them. CDR3 length: 14 residues.